This T cell receptor (beta chain) emerged from a study of cytomegalovirus exposure and HLA in healthy donors. With 60 Vbeta and 13 Jbeta primers, the PCR was carried out. Some clones are missing from TCRdb's copy, which holds only in-frame ones; the method was immunoSEQ multiplex PCR. The sample holds approximately 280,000 clones, about 90% seen once. Overall study results and limits: Later analysis indicated greater clonal expansion among HLA-associated TCR beta chains than among equally common other chains. The CMV antigen specificity of a few CMV-associated chains was confirmed through in vitro analysis. Of the V segments, some could not be distinguished, including TRBV6-2 and TRBV6-3, and were excluded. In a later analysis, several top co-occurrence clusters appeared linked to parvovirus B19, influenza, CMV and Epstein-Barr virus.

The table lists this clone with a few counts. Its antigen is unknown. CDR3 length: 13 residues. CDR1 and CDR2 from the germline V gene are MNHEY and SVGAGI. The germline V and J ends were trimmed by 6 bases and 4 bases, with 10 bases remaining between them. The sequence was obtained from a woman aged 18-29 years in good health and CMV-seronegative. The sample consisted of PBMCs. The chain combines TRBV6-5 with TRBJ1-3; D is unclear. The CDR3 DNA reads TGTGCCAGCAGACGCCAACAGGGAAACACCATATATTTT. Protein sequence: CASRRQQGNTIYF.